Listed here are 8 T cell receptor beta chains from one sample, sequenced in a study of blood T cell repertoires in COVID-19. Assay: immunoSEQ multiplex PCR; the TCRdb copy retains only in-frame clones and omits some. The repertoire holds approximately 330,000 clones, with approximately 83% as singletons. Input material: PBMCs or T cells enriched from blood (not recorded which). Receptors were obtained from a woman between 35 and 50 years old with acute COVID-19.

The chain uses TRBV18 and TRBJ1-1, with a tentative D call TRBD1 (5 bases). Germline CDR1 is KGHSH and CDR2 is LQKENI. V was shortened by 3 bases and J by 0 bases, with 14 bases between the two germline ends. The length of the CDR3 is 16 residues. The CDR3 DNA reads as TGTGCCAGCTCACCTTGGGCAGGGATATTGAACACTGAAGCTTTCTTT. Protein sequence: CASSPWAGILNTEAFF.

V usage is TRBV7-2 and J usage is TRBJ2-7, with D unclear. The CDR3 has 14 amino acids. Trimming pared 4 bases from V and 0 bases from J, leaving 10 bases between. CDR1 SGHTA and CDR2 FQGNSA come from the germline V gene. The CDR3 loop is CASSYGPSSYEQYF. The DNA of the CDR3 is TGTGCCAGCAGCTACGGTCCGAGCTCCTACGAGCAGTACTTC.

This clone was observed a single time. The chain has TRBV5-5 and TRBJ1-5, with 10 bases lining up with TRBD1. The V segment lost 4 bases and the J segment 2 bases; nucleotides outside the gene matches: 6. CDR1 and CDR2 from the germline V gene are SGHKS and YYEKEE (reference sequence). CDR3 length: 16 amino acids. The CDR3 DNA follows: TGTGCCAGCAGCCGGGGGGACAGGGGTGGCAATCAGCCCCAGCATTTT. Translation: CASSRGDRGGNQPQHF.

The gene calls are TRBV10-3 and TRBJ2-1; D is undetermined. The CDR3 consists of 14 residues. V lost 0 bases and J lost 7, with 10 bases in between. Germline CDR1 is ENHRY and CDR2 is SYGVKD. The CDR3 nucleotides read TGTGCCATCAGTGAGTCGCCTAGTATGAATGAGCAGTTCTTC. Its protein product is CAISESPSMNEQFF.

The CDR3 DNA reads as TGTGCCGCGGGACAGGGGGCTAAAAATTCACCCCTCCACTTT. Translating gives CAAGQGAKNSPLHF. The gene calls are TRBV6-5 and TRBJ1-6; 12 bases are shared with TRBD1. The CDR3 has 14 amino acids. Germline V CDR1 and CDR2: MNHEY, SVGAGI. V gave up 11 bases and J gave up 7 bases; unmatched junction bases: 6.

This clone was recorded once. The V call is TRBV10-3, the J call TRBJ1-2; 10 nucleotides align to TRBD1. The junction had 5 bases not matched to a gene; V was cut back by 7 bases and J by 6 bases. Germline-derived CDR1 and CDR2 are ENHRY and SYGVKD. The length of the CDR3 is 13 residues. The CDR3 sequence is CAITGQGVNGYTF. DNA for the CDR3: TGTGCCATCACTGGACAGGGGGTGAATGGCTACACCTTC.

The V call is TRBV20-1, the J call TRBJ1-5; D gene uncertain. The CDR3 consists of 16 residues. Trimming cost V 3 bases and J 2 bases, with 17 bases left between them. The germline CDR1 and CDR2 sequences are DFQATT and SNEGSKA (reference sequence). CDR3 DNA: TGCAGTGCTAGTGGAATGGGTAGCCGTGGCAATCAGCCCCAGCATTTT. As protein: CSASGMGSRGNQPQHF.

Written as DNA, the CDR3 is TGTGCCAGCAGTTACCCCCCCCCGGGGACTGAAGCTTTCTTT. This gives the protein CASSYPPPGTEAFF. V and J are TRBV6-5 and TRBJ1-1, with unresolved D. Germline values: CDR1 MNHEY, CDR2 SVGAGI. CDR3 length: 14 residues. V dropped 2 bases and J dropped 5 bases, with 12 bases sitting between them.